This T cell receptor beta chain was sequenced in a study of CD8 T cells in ankylosing spondylitis. MiXCR, run by TCRdb on the 5' RACE reads, gives a single entry per CDR3 protein. The repertoire consists of about 150,000 distinct CDR3 sequences, with under 45% occurring once and the leading ten covering 15%. Study conclusions and caveats: Reported data indicate significant enrichment of disease-linked clones within matched ankylosing spondylitis synovial fluid.

This clonotype was observed a handful of times. What it binds is not known. The CDR3 is 16 residues long. Germline V gene data show CDR1 as LNHNV and CDR2 as YYDKDF (reference sequence). V was clipped by 0 bases and J by 6 bases, with 16 bases between them. What was sequenced was synovial fluid, either unsorted or a sorted T cell fraction (not recorded which). The rearrangement links TRBV15 to TRBJ2-3; possibly TRBD2 for D (6 bases). The TCR comes from a male donor with ankylosing spondylitis. CDR3 region: CATSREGGGGVDTQYF. The CDR3 nucleotides are TGTGCCACCAGCAGAGAGGGGGGAGGCGGCGTTGATACGCAGTATTTT.